The clone carrying this TCR beta chain was counted at least ten times. Its specificity is unknown. One entry per CDR3 protein, called by TCRdb with MiXCR from the 5' RACE reads. The table shows 150,000 to 200,000 distinct CDR3 sequences, with 11% occurring only once. This sample was taken from a study of CD8 T cells in ankylosing spondylitis. Study conclusions and caveats: In the blood and synovial fluid of reactive arthritis, some motif variants had been previously reported.

Looked up from germline, CDR1 is KGHDR and CDR2 is SFDVKD. The ends were cut back, 4 bases at V and 12 bases at J, with 15 bases in the middle. The length of the CDR3 is 13 residues. The origin of this receptor is a male donor with ankylosing spondylitis or in good health (not recorded which). The V call is TRBV24-1, the J call TRBJ2-1, with a possible D match to TRBD2 (6 bases). Material for sequencing was blood, either unsorted or a sorted T cell fraction (not recorded which). The chain's CDR3 is CATSESGGTRQFF. As DNA, the CDR3 is TGTGCCACCAGTGAATCCGGAGGGACGAGGCAGTTCTTC.